The 22 T cell receptor beta chains given below trace back to one sample, sequenced in a study of shared clonotypes between healthy human individuals. Here immunoSEQ multiplex PCR was the method, and the copy in TCRdb shows in-frame clones only, minus some. The sample records about 480,000 clones, roughly 78% being singletons. The material sequenced was PBMCs. These receptors all come from a woman between 40 and 50 years old in good health. Some clones in this sample may be carry-over from other donors' samples.

The CDR3 DNA reads as TGTGCCAGTAACCCCCTCGACAGGGGCCCTGGGGCCAACGTCCTGACTTTC. Translation gives CASNPLDRGPGANVLTF. This sequence joins TRBV19 and TRBJ2-6; 8 bases map to TRBD1. The junction had 10 bases not matched to a gene; V was cut back by 7 bases and J by 2 bases. The CDR3 spans 17 residues. Germline lookup yields CDR1 LNHDA and CDR2 SQIVND (reference sequence).

The CDR3 here is CASSSPTGELFF. The CDR3 coding sequence is TGTGCCAGCAGTTCCCCAACCGGGGAGCTGTTTTTT. V gene TRBV27 combines with J gene TRBJ2-2; D remains unclear. V shed 4 bases and J shed 5 bases, with 5 bases lying between them. This CDR3 comprises 12 residues. The germline V gene encodes CDR1 MNHEY and CDR2 SMNVEV (reference sequence).

The V and J genes are TRBV28 and TRBJ1-2; D remains unclear. Germline-derived CDR1 and CDR2 are MDHEN and SYDVKM. V was clipped by 3 bases and J by 6 bases, with 11 bases between them. This CDR3 has 13 amino acids. The CDR3 region has the DNA TGTGCCAGCAGTTTGGGCAGCCTCAATGGCTACACCTTC. Translating it yields CASSLGSLNGYTF.

Points on this clone: This same CDR3 is encoded by further DNA sequences in the sample. The rearrangement joins TRBV28 to TRBJ2-3; 7 bases agree with TRBD2. J was trimmed by 0 bases and V by 4 bases; bases with no gene match: 7. The germline V gene has CDR1 MDHEN and CDR2 SYDVKM. This CDR3 is 16 amino acids long. The CDR3 is CASSSSSGTSTDTQYF. The CDR3 DNA reads TGTGCCAGCAGTTCGTCTAGCGGAACTAGCACAGATACGCAGTATTTT. The whole variable domain, filled in from reference TRBV28 and TRBJ2-3, reads DVKVTQSSRYLVKRTGEKVFLECVQDMDHENMFWYRQDPGLGLRLIYFSYDVKMKEKGDIPEGYSVSREKKERFSLILESASTNQTSMYLCASSSSSGTSTDTQYFGPGTRLTVL.

Regarding this clone: The sample contains more than one DNA sequence encoding this CDR3. The rearrangement uses TRBV7-2 and TRBJ2-2; D is uncertain. The CDR3 has 14 amino acids. CDR1 is SGHTA, CDR2 FQGNSA, per germline. Trimming shortened V by 2 bases and J by 2 bases, and 6 bases separated the two germline ends. For the CDR3, the DNA is TGTGCCAGCAGCTTACGCGGAAACACCGGGGAGCTGTTTTTT. It specifies CASSLRGNTGELFF. Full variable domain (remainder filled in from reference TRBV7-2 and TRBJ2-2): GAGVSQSPSNKVTEKGKDVELRCDPISGHTALYWYRQSLGQGLEFLIYFQGNSAPDKSGLPSDRFSAERTGGSVSTLTIQRTQQEDSAVYLCASSLRGNTGELFFGEGSRLTVL.

This clone was counted at least ten times. The gene calls are TRBV18 and TRBJ2-5, with 8 positions matching TRBD1. Germline V gives CDR1 KGHSH, CDR2 LQKENI. V lost 0 bases to trimming and J lost 4 bases; unmatched junction nucleotides: 4. This CDR3 comprises 15 residues. The CDR3 region is CASSPPGQGPETQYF. CDR3 sequence (DNA): TGTGCCAGCTCACCACCCGGACAGGGCCCAGAGACCCAGTACTTC.

J is TRBJ2-3 and V is TRBV6-1; D is perhaps TRBD1 or TRBD2 (5 bases each). The CDR3 loop spans 15 amino acids. Germline V gene data show CDR1 as MNHNS and CDR2 as SASEGT. V dropped 2 bases and J dropped 2 bases, with 11 bases sitting between them. CDR3 DNA sequence: TGTGCCAGCAGTGAAAGGGACCGTCCCACAGATACGCAGTATTTT. It specifies CASSERDRPTDTQYF.

This clone was seen once. The chain has TRBV6-1 and TRBJ2-7; TRBD2 aligns across 11 bases. After removal of 3 bases from V and 5 bases from J, the junction contained 9 bases not matched to a gene. Germline CDR1 MNHNS, CDR2 SASEGT. This CDR3 has 16 amino acids. The DNA for the CDR3 is TGTGCCAGCAGTGATAGCGGGAGGGTCGGTAAAGACGAGCAGTACTTC. This gives the protein CASSDSGRVGKDEQYF.

This clone was recorded only once. The rearrangement uses TRBV5-1 and TRBJ2-1; the D is unclear. The CDR3 totals 14 residues. Germline V gene lookup returns CDR1 SGHRS and CDR2 YFSETQ. V gave up 4 bases and J gave up 0 bases, with 8 bases separating them. The chain's CDR3 is CASSRMSSYNEQFF. For the CDR3, the DNA is TGCGCCAGCAGCCGGATGAGCTCCTACAATGAGCAGTTCTTC.

Regarding this clone: An end of the junction does not agree with germline; a read error may underlie this. The V gene is TRBV7-3, the J gene TRBJ1-1; 7 bases fit TRBD1. Germline loops: CDR1 SGHTA, CDR2 FQGTGA. The CDR3 covers 15 residues. CDR3 residues: CASSLTGTVNTEAFF. The CDR3 bases are TGTGCCAGCAGCCTAACCGGGACAGTGAACACTGAAGCTTTCTTT.

J is TRBJ2-4 and V is TRBV6-1; the D gene could be TRBD1 or TRBD2 (6 bases each). In germline, CDR1 is MNHNS, CDR2 SASEGT. The CDR3 contains 15 residues. V lost 1 base and J 0 bases, leaving 7 bases between the germline ends. The CDR3 region has the DNA TGTGCCAGCAGTGAAGAGGGGGGAGCCAAAAACATTCAGTACTTC. Protein sequence: CASSEEGGAKNIQYF.

The rearrangement uses TRBV6-5 and TRBJ2-7, with TRBD2 matching 11 bases. Looked up from germline, CDR1 is MNHEY and CDR2 is SVGAGI. The V and J ends lost 10 bases and 1 base, in that order; junction bases with no gene match: 9. CDR3 length: 15 residues. CDR3 amino acids: CATPGASGRSYEQYF. CDR3 nucleotide sequence: TGTGCCACACCCGGGGCTAGCGGGAGGTCCTACGAGCAGTACTTC.

On this clone: At the DNA level, this CDR3 is encoded by other sequences in the same sample as well. The CDR3: CASSPLASTDTQYF. DNA of the CDR3: TGTGCCAGCAGCCCCCTTGCTAGCACAGATACGCAGTATTTT. The V gene is TRBV7-2, the J gene TRBJ2-3; D call uncertain. In germline, CDR1 is SGHTA, CDR2 FQGNSA. V shed 5 bases and J shed 0 bases, with 9 bases lying between them. The CDR3 has 14 amino acids.

The chain couples TRBV18 to TRBJ2-5, with TRBD2 identical over 11 bases. In germline, CDR1 is KGHSH, CDR2 LQKENI. With V trimmed by 5 bases and J by 3 bases, 2 bases remained unmatched. This CDR3 spans 14 amino acids. DNA for the CDR3: TGTGCCAGCTCAACGACTAGCGGGGAAGAGACCCAGTACTTC. This codes for CASSTTSGEETQYF.

Concerning this clone itself: A far larger clone is one nucleotide away, so this likely arose from a read error. The chain's CDR3 is CASSRTSGNTGELFF. The CDR3 bases are TGTGCCAGCAGCCGGACTAGCGGGAACACCGGGGAGCTGTTTTTT. The chain combines TRBV4-2 with TRBJ2-2; the match to TRBD2 covers 10 bases. CDR1 is LGHNA, CDR2 YNFKEQ, per germline. This CDR3 has 15 amino acids. The junction had 0 bases not matched to a gene; V was cut back by 4 bases and J by 1 base.

The table lists this clone with a count of one. CDR3 nucleotides: TGTGCCAGCAGCCTCGGACTAGCGAACACCGGGGAGCTGTTTTTT. This sequence encodes CASSLGLANTGELFF. The genes are TRBV7-9 and TRBJ2-2; the match to TRBD2 covers 7 bases. V lost 5 bases to trimming and J lost 0 bases; unmatched junction nucleotides: 3. The CDR3 has 15 amino acids. Per germline, CDR1 SEHNR and CDR2 FQNEAQ (reference sequence).

The chain joins TRBV30 to TRBJ2-2, with 12 bases that match TRBD2. Germline V gene data show CDR1 as GTSNPN and CDR2 as SVGIG (reference sequence). V was clipped by 8 bases and J by 1 base; unmatched bases: 5. This CDR3 has 15 residues. CDR3 bases: TGTGCCGCAACGACTAGCGGGGGGAACACCGGGGAGCTGTTTTTT. Its translation is CAATTSGGNTGELFF.

The V and J genes are TRBV4-1 and TRBJ2-3; D may be TRBD1 (5 bases). V shed 6 bases and J shed 2 bases, with 21 bases lying between them. CDR1 and CDR2 (germline): MGHRA, YSYEKL. CDR3 size: 17 residues. The DNA for the CDR3 is TGCGCCAGCAGAAGCTACTCTGGAGCAGGGCACACAGATACGCAGTATTTT. This gives the protein CASRSYSGAGHTDTQYF.

The gene calls are TRBV5-1 and TRBJ2-1; D not resolved. The CDR3 consists of 14 residues. Germline V gives CDR1 SGHRS, CDR2 YFSETQ. V lost 3 bases to trimming and J lost 8 bases, with 15 bases between them. CDR3 coding DNA: TGCGCCAGCAGCTCCGACTGGGGAAGGGATGAGCAGTTCTTC. Translated, it gives CASSSDWGRDEQFF.

The chain employs TRBV7-9 and TRBJ2-7; 8 positions match TRBD1. The junction had 8 bases not matched to a gene; V was cut back by 5 bases and J by 2 bases. Germline V lookup: CDR1 SEHNR, CDR2 FQNEAQ (reference sequence). This CDR3 is 15 amino acids long. CDR3 DNA sequence: TGTGCCAGCAGCCCCCCACTGACAGGGGCCTACGAGCAGTACTTC. Translated, it gives CASSPPLTGAYEQYF.

The chain has TRBV27 and TRBJ1-5; no reliable D call. V was shortened by 6 bases and J by 3 bases, with 9 bases between the two germline ends. Germline loops: CDR1 MNHEY, CDR2 SMNVEV (reference sequence). The CDR3 runs to 13 residues. The CDR3 protein is CASSPAYNQPQHF. The CDR3 coding sequence is TGTGCCAGCAGCCCCGCATACAATCAGCCCCAGCATTTT.

This clone was picked up many times. DNA for the CDR3: TGTGCCAGCGGTCGATATCAGAATGAGCAGTTCTTC. Its translation is CASGRYQNEQFF. This chain joins TRBV7-2 and TRBJ2-1; D is uncertain. The CDR3 loop spans 12 amino acids. Germline V gene lookup returns CDR1 SGHTA and CDR2 FQGNSA. Trimming pared 8 bases from V and 7 bases from J, leaving 12 bases between.